Following are 17 T cell receptor beta chains from one sample sequenced in a study of technical replicates of blood from a handful of donors (dated by TCRdb to between 2016 and 2019). Library prep was done by the immunoSEQ multiplex PCR assay. TCRdb retrieved this table from immuneACCESS and kept in-frame rearrangements only. Not all clones are present; in checked studies, unresolved V genes account for under half, and no reason is known for the remainder. Here the sample has roughly 69,000 clones; around 97% occur a single time. The leading ten clones occupy more than 0.25% of the sample. Sequenced input: T cells isolated from PBMCs. These receptors all come from a human donor in good health.

The V gene is TRBV27, the J gene TRBJ1-2; possibly TRBD1 for D (6 bases). V shed 8 bases and J shed 1 base, with 8 bases lying between them. CDR1 is MNHEY and CDR2 is SMNVEV in the germline V gene (reference sequence). CDR3 length: 12 amino acids. For the CDR3, the DNA is TGTGCCAGCCGGACAGTTAACTATGGCTACACCTTC. Protein sequence: CASRTVNYGYTF.

The CDR3, as DNA: TGTGCCAGCAGCCAGAGGACTAGCGGGTTGGAGACCCAGTACTTC. It translates to CASSQRTSGLETQYF. The chain has TRBV14 and TRBJ2-5, with 11 positions matching TRBD2. The germline V gene has CDR1 SGHDN and CDR2 FVKESK. The trim removed 3 bases at V and 5 bases at J, leaving 5 bases unmatched. There are 15 residues in the CDR3.

The genes are TRBV28 and TRBJ1-2; 8 bases agree with TRBD1. The germline CDR1 and CDR2 sequences are MDHEN and SYDVKM. V was pared by 6 bases and J by 7 bases, with 7 bases of the junction left unmatched. The CDR3 is made up of 13 amino acids. The CDR3 loop reads CASRRQGQGGYTF. The CDR3 DNA is TGTGCCAGCAGGCGACAGGGGCAGGGTGGCTACACCTTC.

The chain couples TRBV29-1 to TRBJ1-2; D ambiguous. The CDR3 runs to 15 residues. Germline CDR1 SQVTM, CDR2 ANQGSEA. V lost 0 bases and J 5 bases, leaving 16 bases between the germline ends. This CDR3 is CSVEDKTRVGYGYTF. The CDR3 region has the DNA TGCAGCGTTGAAGATAAGACGCGGGTTGGTTATGGCTACACCTTC.

The chain has TRBV5-1 and TRBJ2-6, with TRBD1 matching 8 bases. The CDR3 sequence is 15 residues long. Germline CDR1 and CDR2: SGHRS and YFSETQ. V shed 4 bases, J shed 2 bases, and the junction held 2 bases outside the gene matches. The CDR3 DNA follows: TGCGCCAGCAGCCGGACAGGGACTGGGGCCAACGTCCTGACTTTC. Translation gives CASSRTGTGANVLTF. Full variable domain (outside the CDR3, taken from reference TRBV5-1 and TRBJ2-6): KAGVTQTPRYLIKTRGQQVTLSCSPISGHRSVSWYQQTPGQGLQFLFEYFSETQRNKGNFPGRFSGRQFSNSRSEMNVSTLELGDSALYLCASSRTGTGANVLTFGAGSRLTVL.

V usage is TRBV7-8 and J usage is TRBJ2-7; a weak D match, TRBD1 (6 bases). V dropped 5 bases and J dropped 1 base, with 15 bases sitting between them. Germline assignment: CDR1 SGHVS and CDR2 FQNEAQ. This CDR3 is 15 amino acids long. The CDR3 region has the DNA TGTGCCAGCAGCCTAAGAGACAGGCCTTCCTACGAGCAGTACTTC. This sequence encodes CASSLRDRPSYEQYF. Looking up the rest from reference TRBV7-8 and TRBJ2-7 gives the full variable domain: GAGVSQSPRYKVAKRGQDVALRCDPISGHVSLFWYQQALGQGPEFLTYFQNEAQLDKSGLPSDRFFAERPEGSVSTLKIQRTQQEDSAVYLCASSLRDRPSYEQYFGPGTRLTVT.

V usage is TRBV30 and J usage is TRBJ2-3, with 10 bases aligning to TRBD2. With V trimmed by 4 bases and J by 5 bases, 6 bases remained unmatched. Germline loops: CDR1 GTSNPN, CDR2 SVGIG (reference sequence). CDR3 size: 14 residues. DNA for the CDR3: TGTGCCTGGAAGAAGGGACTAGCGATAGATACGCAGTATTTT. Its translation is CAWKKGLAIDTQYF.

The V call is TRBV23-1, the J call TRBJ2-1; TRBD1 agrees at 7 bases. TRBV23-1 counts as an open reading frame of uncertain function. The CDR3 contains 18 residues. With V trimmed by 0 bases and J by 4 bases, 12 bases remained unmatched. CDR3 DNA: TGCGCCAGCAGTCAATCGAGAGTCGGGGTACAGGGGTACAATGAGCAGTTCTTC. Encoded protein: CASSQSRVGVQGYNEQFF.

This chain joins TRBV7-6 and TRBJ2-7; TRBD1 aligns across 7 bases. Germline CDR1 reads SGHVS; CDR2 reads FNYEAQ. The CDR3 has 15 residues. Trimming at V came to 5 bases and at J to 7 bases, leaving 14 bases not matched to a gene. CDR3 DNA sequence: TGTGCCAGCAGCCTAGGGACAGCCGACGTACGAGAGCAGTACTTC. Protein: CASSLGTADVREQYF.

The rearrangement joins TRBV19 to TRBJ2-2, with 8 nucleotides matching TRBD1. V was pared by 10 bases and J by 8 bases, with 12 bases of the junction left unmatched. Germline CDR1 and CDR2: LNHDA and SQIVND (reference sequence). This CDR3 is 14 amino acids long. This CDR3 is CATGLDREFGELFF. CDR3 bases: TGTGCCACCGGTTTGGACAGGGAGTTTGGGGAGCTGTTTTTT.

The chain is built from TRBV2 and TRBJ1-2; 7 bases match TRBD1. Germline values: CDR1 SNHLY, CDR2 FYNNEI. The length of the CDR3 is 14 residues. V lost 7 bases and J lost 2; bases outside the gene matches: 7. The CDR3, as DNA: TGTGCCAGCAACCGGGGACAGCCAAACTATGGCTACACCTTC. It is translated as CASNRGQPNYGYTF.

This sequence joins TRBV6-1 and TRBJ2-5; 9 positions agree with TRBD2. V lost 7 bases to trimming and J lost 1 base; unmatched junction nucleotides: 7. Germline CDR1 and CDR2: MNHNS and SASEGT. The CDR3 has 15 residues. CDR3: CASTMTSGIQETQYF. CDR3 sequence (DNA): TGTGCCAGCACTATGACTAGCGGCATCCAAGAGACCCAGTACTTC.

V gene TRBV27 combines with J gene TRBJ1-1; the D is unclear. Germline CDR1 and CDR2: MNHEY and SMNVEV (reference sequence). V lost 6 bases to trimming and J lost 1 base, with 15 bases between them. This CDR3 is 15 amino acids long. CDR3 nucleotides: TGTGCCAGCAGCCCCCCTCGGAGGGCGAACACTGAAGCTTTCTTT. Its translation: CASSPPRRANTEAFF.

The rearrangement links TRBV28 to TRBJ2-1; unclear D gene. The germline V and J ends were trimmed by 1 base and 4 bases, with 14 bases remaining between them. The CDR3 is 16 amino acids. Germline CDR1 and CDR2: MDHEN and SYDVKM. The CDR3 sequence: CASSLFTVKRYNEQFF. CDR3 nucleotide sequence: TGTGCCAGCAGTTTATTTACAGTAAAAAGGTACAATGAGCAGTTCTTC.

Here the CDR3 reads CASSLRGAGGTEAFF. In DNA, the CDR3 is TGTGCCAGCAGCTTACGGGGGGCCGGGGGGACTGAAGCTTTCTTT. The chain employs TRBV11-2 and TRBJ1-1; TRBD1 might be the D (6 bases). This CDR3 region has 15 residues. The V and J ends lost 2 bases and 5 bases respectively, with 15 bases between them. The germline gives CDR1 SGHAT, CDR2 FQNNGV.

The table lists this clone with a count of one. This chain joins TRBV10-3 and TRBJ2-5; 7 bases are a match to TRBD2. The ends lost 0 bases at V and 5 bases at J; junction bases unmatched: 6. The CDR3 totals 15 residues. CDR1 and CDR2 (germline): ENHRY, SYGVKD. The CDR3 DNA is TGTGCCATCAGTGAGTCGGCGGGAGTGGGGGAGACCCAGTACTTC. It codes for CAISESAGVGETQYF.

The rearrangement links TRBV11-2 to TRBJ2-1; 7 bases are a match to TRBD1. Germline CDR1 SGHAT, CDR2 FQNNGV. The V and J ends lost 1 base and 10 bases, in that order; junction bases with no gene match: 4. The CDR3 is 13 residues long. For the CDR3, the DNA is TGTGCCAGCAGCTTAGCAAGGGGGCGGGAGCAGTTCTTC. Translation: CASSLARGREQFF.